These 28 T cell receptor beta chains share one sample of origin, sequenced in a study of graft-versus-host responses after intestinal transplantation (dated by TCRdb to the early 2020s). Their recognized antigens are unknown. The sample's time point label, in plain terms: cells obtained before transplantation from donor or recipient. The library came from the immunoSEQ multiplex PCR assay. Entries here come from immuneACCESS through TCRdb and include only in-frame sequences with V and J called. Some clones fail to appear in such tables; in the studies checked, an unresolved V gene covers under half of the shortfall, and the cause of the remainder is unknown. This sample has more than 80,000 clones in its table, and 85% to 90% of those were observed once. In total, the top ten clones hold 0.34% of the sample. The source material was unstimulated CD4+ T cells sorted from spleen or lymph node cells, sampled before intestinal transplant. The receptors originated from a human donor who received an intestinal transplant.

Remarks on this clone: Sequence at one end of the junction differs from germline and may be a read error. V and J are TRBV6-1 and TRBJ1-4, with 8 positions matching TRBD1. The CDR3 spans 15 residues. Germline V CDR1 and CDR2: MNHNS, SASEGT. The CDR3 sequence: CASSDGQGGHEKLLF. The CDR3 coding sequence is TGTGCCAGCAGTGACGGACAGGGAGGACATGAAAAACTGCTTTTT.

The chain carries TRBV7-3 and TRBJ2-7, with D possibly being TRBD1 (5 bases). Trimming shortened V by 0 bases and J by 6 bases, and 9 bases separated the two germline ends. Germline-derived CDR1 and CDR2 are SGHTA and FQGTGA. CDR3 size: 13 residues. CDR3 region: CASSLTRVGEQYF. CDR3 coding DNA: TGTGCCAGCAGCTTAACCAGGGTTGGCGAGCAGTACTTC.

Concerning this clone: Sequence at one end of the junction differs from germline and may be a read error. The genes are TRBV4-2 and TRBJ2-2; D is undetermined. The length of the CDR3 is 12 residues. Germline CDR1 reads LGHNA; CDR2 reads YNFKEQ. The CDR3 DNA sequence: TGTGCCAGCCAACTGAACGCCGGGGAGCTGTTTTTT. Translating it yields CASQLNAGELFF.

The chain combines TRBV7-2 with TRBJ2-7; 8 bases fit TRBD1. The CDR3 has 14 amino acids. Per germline, CDR1 SGHTA and CDR2 FQGNSA. The ends lost 3 bases at V and 3 bases at J; junction bases unmatched: 4. CDR3 sequence (DNA): TGTGCCAGCAGCTTCTACGGACAGGGCTACGAGCAGTACTTC. As protein: CASSFYGQGYEQYF. The complete variable domain, with remaining parts taken from reference TRBV7-2 and TRBJ2-7, reads GAGVSQSPSNKVTEKGKDVELRCDPISGHTALYWYRQSLGQGLEFLIYFQGNSAPDKSGLPSDRFSAERTGGSVSTLTIQRTQQEDSAVYLCASSFYGQGYEQYFGPGTRLTVT.

V gene TRBV7-9 combines with J gene TRBJ2-3, with TRBD1 matching over 12 bases. With 5 bases clipped from V and 4 bases from J, the junction kept 16 bases outside the gene matches. Per the germline V gene, CDR1 is SEHNR and CDR2 is FQNEAQ (reference sequence). The CDR3 covers 19 residues. The CDR3 reads CASSTPIVGTGGGSDTQYF. DNA of the CDR3: TGTGCCAGCAGCACACCTATAGTTGGGACAGGGGGCGGATCAGATACGCAGTATTTT.

V gene TRBV5-1 combines with J gene TRBJ2-7; the D is unclear. With 0 bases removed from V and 5 bases from J, the gap between germline ends came to 15 bases. Germline V gene data show CDR1 as SGHRS and CDR2 as YFSETQ. This CDR3 contains 15 residues. DNA for the CDR3: TGCGCCAGCAGCTTGGAGAGGATCCCCAACCACGAGCAGTACTTC. It encodes CASSLERIPNHEQYF.

This clone has just one count. The V gene is TRBV27, the J gene TRBJ2-1; TRBD2 matches 9 bases. After removal of 2 bases from V and 4 bases from J, the junction contained 3 bases not matched to a gene. The CDR3 covers 15 residues. Per germline, CDR1 MNHEY and CDR2 SMNVEV (reference sequence). The CDR3 sequence is CASSLEAGGYNEQFF. The CDR3 nucleotides are TGTGCCAGCAGTTTAGAAGCGGGGGGATACAATGAGCAGTTCTTC.

This chain connects TRBV6-6 to TRBJ1-6; no clear D. CDR1 is MNHNY and CDR2 is SVGAGI in the germline V gene (reference sequence). This CDR3 spans 14 amino acids. V was cut by 2 bases and J by 6 bases, with 8 bases left in between. The CDR3 DNA follows: TGTGCCAGCAGTTACACCACAGCTAATTCACCCCTCCACTTT. It specifies CASSYTTANSPLHF.

V gene TRBV5-6 combines with J gene TRBJ2-1, with a possible D match to TRBD1 (6 bases). Germline V gene sequence: CDR1 SGHDT, CDR2 YYEEEE. Trimming stripped 0 bases from V and 9 bases from J, with 10 bases between. The CDR3 spans 13 residues. The CDR3 region has the DNA TGTGCCAGCAGCTTGGACAGGGTCGCTGAGCAGTTCTTC. It translates to CASSLDRVAEQFF.

A word on this clone: Its ends do not fully match the called genes, so a read error is possible. CDR3 bases: TGCGCCAGCAGCTTGAGTGCAGACAGAAACTTTGGCTACACCTTC. Translating gives CASSLSADRNFGYTF. J is TRBJ1-2 and V is TRBV5-1; D perhaps matches TRBD1 (5 bases). This CDR3 has 15 residues. Germline CDR1 is SGHRS and CDR2 is YFSETQ.

The gene calls are TRBV11-1 and TRBJ1-1, with D unclear. This CDR3 comprises 12 residues. Trimming cost V 5 bases and J 4 bases, with 8 bases left between them. The germline V gene has CDR1 SGHAT and CDR2 FQDESV (reference sequence). The CDR3 DNA reads TGTGCCAGCAGCCCAAGGAGCACTGAAGCTTTCTTT. Encoded protein: CASSPRSTEAFF.

The chain has TRBV6-1 and TRBJ2-7; TRBD2 is a possible D gene (7 bases). V lost 7 bases and J 6 bases, leaving 16 bases between the germline ends. The V gene's germline CDR1 is MNHNS and CDR2 SASEGT. This CDR3 is built from 13 residues. The CDR3 protein is CASKRVGGLEQYF. CDR3 DNA: TGTGCCAGCAAGAGGGTGGGGGGGCTCGAGCAGTACTTC.

The chain is built from TRBV5-6 and TRBJ2-1; 8 nucleotides align to TRBD2. This CDR3 is built from 17 residues. The ends lost 4 bases at V and 10 bases at J; junction bases unmatched: 19. CDR1 is SGHDT, CDR2 YYEEEE, per germline. The CDR3 is CASSLSRAGAISWEQFF. The CDR3 bases are TGTGCCAGCAGCCTTTCCCGAGCGGGAGCTATTTCTTGGGAGCAGTTCTTC. Full variable domain (rest looked up from reference TRBV5-6 and TRBJ2-1): DAGVTQSPTHLIKTRGQQVTLRCSPKSGHDTVSWYQQALGQGPQFIFQYYEEEERQRGNFPDRFSGHQFPNYSSELNVNALLLGDSALYLCASSLSRAGAISWEQFFGPGTRLTVL.

V usage is TRBV27 and J usage is TRBJ2-3; 10 bases map to TRBD2. Losses at the gene ends were 1 base for V and 0 bases for J; bases not matched to a gene: 7. The CDR3 totals 18 residues. CDR1 and CDR2 from the germline V gene are MNHEY and SMNVEV (reference sequence). Here the CDR3 reads CASSLYKRGGPSTDTQYF. CDR3 nucleotides: TGTGCCAGCAGTTTATATAAGCGGGGGGGACCCAGCACAGATACGCAGTATTTT.

This clone came up a few times. The V gene is TRBV28, the J gene TRBJ2-7, with D tentatively TRBD2 (5 bases). The CDR3 is 12 residues long. V dropped 8 bases and J dropped 6 bases, with 14 bases sitting between them. The germline V gene has CDR1 MDHEN and CDR2 SYDVKM. The CDR3 sequence is CASEGLTAEQYF. As DNA, the CDR3 is TGTGCCAGCGAGGGCCTCACTGCCGAGCAGTACTTC.

This chain connects TRBV7-2 to TRBJ1-2, with a weak D call TRBD1 (5 bases). V was trimmed by 1 base and J by 8 bases, leaving 23 bases between them. CDR3 size: 17 residues. Looked up from germline, CDR1 is SGHTA and CDR2 is FQGNSA. In DNA, the CDR3 is TGTGCCAGCAGCTTAGTCAGCTCCGGGAGAACGGGGGGGGGCTACACCTTC. This encodes CASSLVSSGRTGGGYTF.

This chain joins TRBV7-6 and TRBJ1-5; a possible D gene is TRBD1 (5 bases). Trimming left V 1 base short and J 4 bases short, with 5 bases between. Germline values: CDR1 SGHVS, CDR2 FNYEAQ. The CDR3 is 13 amino acids. CDR3 residues: CASSLGQNQPQHF. DNA for the CDR3: TGTGCCAGCAGCTTAGGACAGAATCAGCCCCAGCATTTT.

The chain uses TRBV7-6 and TRBJ2-1, with TRBD2 matching 8 bases. Germline assignment: CDR1 SGHVS and CDR2 FNYEAQ. This CDR3 is built from 16 residues. Trimming cost V 0 bases and J 3 bases; bases outside gene matches: 4. CDR3 sequence: CASSLASGGDYNEQFF. The CDR3 bases are TGTGCCAGCAGCTTAGCATCGGGAGGGGACTACAATGAGCAGTTCTTC.

The rearrangement joins TRBV25-1 to TRBJ2-7; 8 bases map to TRBD1. CDR1 is MGHDK and CDR2 is SYGVNS in the germline V gene. The length of the CDR3 is 14 residues. J gave up 5 bases and V 6 bases, and 9 bases lay outside the gene matches. The CDR3 is CASSSGGASNEQYF. CDR3 coding DNA: TGTGCCAGCAGCTCAGGGGGCGCTTCCAACGAGCAGTACTTC.

The chain has TRBV6-1 and TRBJ1-3; perhaps TRBD1 as D (6 bases). This CDR3 comprises 13 residues. Germline V lookup: CDR1 MNHNS, CDR2 SASEGT. Trimming took 2 bases from V and 7 from J, leaving 9 bases between them. The CDR3 here is CASSEQGLNTIYF. As DNA, the CDR3 is TGTGCCAGCAGTGAACAGGGGCTTAACACCATATATTTT.

The rearrangement joins TRBV30 to TRBJ1-3; a possible D gene is TRBD1 (5 bases). The CDR3 length is 14 residues. CDR1 is GTSNPN, CDR2 SVGIG, per germline (reference sequence). Trimming left V 4 bases short and J 3 bases short, with 13 bases between. CDR3 bases: TGTGCCTGGAATGAGAACAGGATTGGAAACACCATATATTTT. This sequence encodes CAWNENRIGNTIYF.

The chain is built from TRBV11-2 and TRBJ2-7, with 9 bases that match TRBD1. The CDR3 consists of 16 residues. Germline V gives CDR1 SGHAT, CDR2 FQNNGV. V shed 0 bases and J 1 base; nucleotides not matched to a gene: 4. CDR3: CASSLDLGTGSYEQYF. The CDR3 DNA is TGTGCCAGCAGCTTAGATCTTGGGACAGGGTCCTACGAGCAGTACTTC.

CDR3 sequence: CASSLVSGGEETQYF. In nucleotides, the CDR3 is TGTGCCAGCAGCCTTGTGTCAGGGGGCGAGGAGACCCAGTACTTC. The chain joins TRBV28 to TRBJ2-5; 8 nucleotides line up with TRBD1. CDR1 MDHEN and CDR2 SYDVKM come from the germline V gene. V lost 6 bases to trimming and J lost 5 bases; unmatched junction nucleotides: 11. CDR3 size: 15 residues.

The chain employs TRBV20-1 and TRBJ1-1; D unresolved. Germline V lookup: CDR1 DFQATT, CDR2 SNEGSKA (reference sequence). The CDR3 consists of 10 residues. Trimming took 1 base from V and 10 from J, leaving 7 bases between them. This CDR3 is CSARGPGAFF. The CDR3 nucleotides read TGCAGTGCTAGAGGACCGGGAGCTTTCTTT.

The rearrangement uses TRBV4-1 and TRBJ2-1; D is unclear. The germline V and J ends were trimmed by 4 bases and 0 bases, with 10 bases remaining between them. The CDR3 sequence is 15 residues long. Germline CDR1 reads MGHRA; CDR2 reads YSYEKL. CDR3 residues: CASSRTVNSYNEQFF. CDR3 DNA: TGCGCCAGCAGCCGTACAGTAAACTCCTACAATGAGCAGTTCTTC.

The J gene is TRBJ2-5, the V gene TRBV2; 8 positions match TRBD1. Trimming at V came to 10 bases and at J to 0 bases, leaving 1 base not matched to a gene. The CDR3 contains 12 residues. Germline values: CDR1 SNHLY, CDR2 FYNNEI. The CDR3 loop reads CATQGDQETQYF. DNA of the CDR3: TGTGCCACACAGGGGGACCAAGAGACCCAGTACTTC.

The chain uses TRBV15 and TRBJ1-2; TRBD1 agrees at 7 bases. This CDR3 has 15 amino acids. The junction had 4 bases not matched to a gene; V was cut back by 0 bases and J by 3 bases. Germline lookup yields CDR1 LNHNV and CDR2 YYDKDF (reference sequence). CDR3 in DNA: TGTGCCACCAGCAGAGAACCCGGGACAGACTATGGCTACACCTTC. Translating it yields CATSREPGTDYGYTF.

The gene calls are TRBV18 and TRBJ2-7; 10 nucleotides agree with TRBD2. The CDR3 is 15 amino acids. Germline V gene lookup returns CDR1 KGHSH and CDR2 LQKENI. The trim removed 0 bases at V and 4 bases at J, leaving 3 bases unmatched. DNA of the CDR3: TGTGCCAGCTCACCACCCGGACTAGCGGATTACGAGCAGTACTTC. Encoded protein: CASSPPGLADYEQYF. The full variable domain, in which reference TRBV18 and TRBJ2-7 provide the parts outside the CDR3, is NAGVMQNPRHLVRRRGQEARLRCSPMKGHSHVYWYRQLPEEGLKFMVYLQKENIIDESGMPKERFSAEFPKEGPSILRIQQVVRGDSAAYFCASSPPGLADYEQYFGPGTRLTVT.